The entry below describes one TCR beta chain. What it recognizes is unknown. This entry belongs to a study of T cells expressing NK-cell markers. Study information: In sorted CD3+CD56+NKG2C+, CD3+CD56+NKG2C- and CD3+CD56-NKG2C+ T cells, TCR beta repertoires were obtained. In the group of eight sequenced donors, seven were HCMV-seropositive and one was seronegative. Notes on the study in general: The CD3+CD56-NKG2C+ fraction of a handful of donors was also led by these clonotypes.

The CDR3 loop spans 14 amino acids. TCRdb processed the 5' RACE reads again and assigns one entry to each CDR3 protein, with no DNA. The sample holds 550,000 to 600,000 distinct CDR3 sequences. The rearrangement uses TRBV12-3 or TRBV12-4 and TRBJ2-2; the TCRdb D gene call, TRBD2, has no DNA to confirm it. The sample comprised blood T cells: a sorted CD56 or NKG2C T cell subset, CD4+ or CD8+ T cells, or bulk PBMC T cells (not recorded which). This TCR was sampled from a man aged 18 to 29 in good health. The CDR3 sequence is CASRWRTLGGELFF.